One sample yielded the 17 T cell receptor beta chains listed below, sequenced in a study of T cells in Graves' hyperthyroidism and ophthalmopathy. Authors of the study amplified TCR beta CDR3 regions from RNA transcripts. HTBI primers were the set used in a first-round RT-PCR of the TCR CDR3. From the multiplex PCR reads, TCRdb called clonotypes with MiXCR, one entry per CDR3 protein. The sample consists of hundreds of thousands of distinct CDR3 sequences, around 15% of them appearing once. The sample was blood. The receptors originated from a young man with Graves' ophthalmopathy.

This clonotype was picked up a small number of times. This chain links TRBV5-1 with TRBJ2-2; TRBD1 matches at 10 bases. Germline CDR1 SGHRS, CDR2 YFSETQ. With V trimmed by 3 bases and J by 2 bases, 4 bases remained unmatched. The CDR3 extends over 16 amino acids. In DNA, the CDR3 is TGCGCCAGCAGCTACTGGACAGGGGGAAACACCGGGGAGCTGTTTTTT. Translation gives CASSYWTGGNTGELFF.

This clonotype has at least ten counts. This chain uses TRBV29-1 with TRBJ2-1; a weak D match, TRBD1 (6 bases). Germline CDR1 reads SQVTM; CDR2 reads ANQGSEA. Trimming took 6 bases from V and 5 from J, leaving 14 bases between them. This CDR3 spans 13 amino acids. CDR3 sequence reads: CSVTNRDHNEQFF. For the CDR3, the DNA is TGCAGCGTAACCAACAGGGACCACAATGAGCAGTTCTTC.

This clonotype has a count of ten or more. The chain employs TRBV2 and TRBJ2-2; D not certain. The CDR3 runs to 13 residues. The ends were cut back, 1 base at V and 4 bases at J, with 4 bases in the middle. Looked up from germline, CDR1 is SNHLY and CDR2 is FYNNEI. The CDR3 coding sequence is TGTGCCAGCAGTGAAGTTGCCACCGGGGAGCTGTTTTTT. This sequence encodes CASSEVATGELFF. The whole variable domain, remainder taken from reference TRBV2 and TRBJ2-2, is EPEVTQTPSHQVTQMGQEVILRCVPISNHLYFYWYRQILGQKVEFLVSFYNNEISEKSEIFDDQFSVERPDGSNFTLKIRSTKLEDSAMYFCASSEVATGELFFGEGSRLTVL.

This chain links TRBV9 with TRBJ2-5; TRBD1 matches at 8 bases. V lost 4 bases to trimming and J lost 1 base; unmatched junction nucleotides: 12. CDR3 length equals 17 residues. CDR1 is SGDLS and CDR2 is YYNGEE in the germline V gene. The CDR3 nucleotides are TGTGCCAGCAGCCTCCGGGGACTGGACAGGGCCCAAGAGACCCAGTACTTC. Its translation: CASSLRGLDRAQETQYF.

This clonotype was seen a few times. This chain joins TRBV6-1 and TRBJ1-5; D possibly corresponds to TRBD1 (5 bases). Trimming stripped 4 bases from V and 0 bases from J, with 10 bases between. CDR1 and CDR2 from the germline V gene are MNHNS and SASEGT. The CDR3 has 15 amino acids. CDR3 region: CASSGQYNSNQPQHF. Here the CDR3 DNA reads TGTGCCAGCAGTGGACAGTACAATAGCAATCAGCCCCAGCATTTT.

This clonotype showed up many times. This chain connects TRBV18 to TRBJ1-2, with D tentatively TRBD1 (6 bases). The CDR3 runs 13 residues. Trimming pared 5 bases from V and 5 bases from J, leaving 12 bases between. Germline V gene data show CDR1 as KGHSH and CDR2 as LQKENI. CDR3 in DNA: TGTGCCAGCTCAACAGGGAGTGAGTATGGCTACACCTTC. This encodes CASSTGSEYGYTF.

The CDR3 nucleotides are TGCAGTGCTAGTGACAGGGTATCGGGTGAGCAGTTCTTC. Encoded protein: CSASDRVSGEQFF. The chain recombines TRBV20-1 with TRBJ2-1, with 7 bases that match TRBD1. After removal of 3 bases from V and 9 bases from J, the junction contained 8 bases not matched to a gene. The CDR3 extends over 13 amino acids. Germline CDR1 reads DFQATT; CDR2 reads SNEGSKA (reference sequence).

The CDR3: CASSLGVPLHF. Written as DNA, the CDR3 is TGTGCCAGCAGTTTAGGCGTCCCCCTCCACTTT. The chain links TRBV12-3 or TRBV12-4 to TRBJ1-6; D is undetermined. The V end was cut by 1 base, the J end by 13 bases, with 5 bases between. The CDR3 is 11 residues long.

This clonotype has ten or more counts. This chain joins TRBV20-1 and TRBJ2-7; TRBD1 might be the D (6 bases). The CDR3 spans 15 residues. Germline CDR1 DFQATT, CDR2 SNEGSKA (reference sequence). Trimming removed 5 bases at V and 6 bases at J, with 23 bases between. The CDR3 bases are TGCAGTGCTTTCCCCTTCCGGGACATCCGCCCCGAGCAGTACTTC. It specifies CSAFPFRDIRPEQYF.

In its sample, this clonotype was seen many times. The rearrangement uses TRBV5-1 and TRBJ1-5; D might be TRBD1 (5 bases). The CDR3 runs to 15 residues. The germline CDR1 and CDR2 sequences are SGHRS and YFSETQ. Trimming removed 3 bases at V and 8 bases at J, with 18 bases between. CDR3 region: CASSSGTGDLEPQHF. The CDR3 DNA reads TGCGCCAGCAGCTCCGGGACGGGGGACTTGGAGCCCCAGCATTTT.

This clonotype came up a few times. This rearrangement joins TRBV6-1 to TRBJ2-7; 10 nucleotides match TRBD1. V dropped 5 bases and J dropped 5; count of bases not matched to a gene: 9. The CDR3 sequence is 15 residues long. In germline, CDR1 is MNHNS, CDR2 SASEGT. The DNA for the CDR3 is TGTGCCAGCAGTCAATTCCGGGACAGGGGACACGAGCAGTACTTC. This gives the protein CASSQFRDRGHEQYF.

V usage is TRBV18 and J usage is TRBJ2-4; D is unclear. Germline lookup yields CDR1 KGHSH and CDR2 LQKENI. The CDR3 spans 13 residues. V shed 6 bases and J shed 5 bases, with 11 bases lying between them. As DNA, the CDR3 is TGTGCCAGCTCCGAGTCAGATGAAAACATTCAGTACTTC. Protein: CASSESDENIQYF.

There are many counts of this clonotype. The chain couples TRBV29-1 to TRBJ2-5, with D unresolved. Trimming stripped 0 bases from V and 2 bases from J, with 10 bases between. Germline V gene lookup returns CDR1 SQVTM and CDR2 ANQGSEA. This CDR3 comprises 14 residues. The CDR3 is CSVEDLRRQETQYF. The DNA of the CDR3 is TGCAGCGTTGAAGATCTACGGCGTCAAGAGACCCAGTACTTC.

This clonotype has a handful of counts. Being one base from a much bigger clone, this may be a read error. The chain is built from TRBV29-1 and TRBJ2-7, with D unclear. The CDR3 totals 14 residues. V was clipped by 2 bases and J by 5 bases, with 16 bases between them. The germline V gene has CDR1 SQVTM and CDR2 ANQGSEA. The CDR3 is CSVEKGKAGDEQYF. The CDR3 nucleotides are TGCAGCGTTGAAAAGGGCAAGGCAGGAGACGAGCAGTACTTC.

This clonotype was seen only a few times. The CDR3 DNA follows: TGTGCCATCAGTGAGATGGGGCCTGGCTATGGCTACACCTTC. Residues: CAISEMGPGYGYTF. V and J are TRBV10-3 and TRBJ1-2; the D gene is possibly TRBD1 (5 bases). V was pared by 2 bases and J by 4 bases, with 11 bases between. The CDR3 has 14 amino acids. The germline V gene has CDR1 ENHRY and CDR2 SYGVKD.

This clonotype was picked up many times. This chain links TRBV20-1 with TRBJ2-7; D gene uncertain. There are 11 residues in the CDR3. CDR1 and CDR2 (germline): DFQATT, SNEGSKA (reference sequence). CDR3 coding DNA: TGCGGGTTGCGGAAGAACTACGAGCAGTACTTC. This translates into CGLRKNYEQYF.

This clonotype was seen repeatedly, ten times or more. The DNA of the CDR3 is TGCAGTGCTATCCTAGCGGAATCCTACAATGAGCAGTTCTTC. Protein sequence: CSAILAESYNEQFF. The chain joins TRBV20-1 to TRBJ2-1, with TRBD2 matching 7 bases. CDR3 length: 14 amino acids. CDR1 is DFQATT, CDR2 SNEGSKA, per germline (reference sequence). J was trimmed by 1 base and V by 4 bases; bases with no gene match: 4.